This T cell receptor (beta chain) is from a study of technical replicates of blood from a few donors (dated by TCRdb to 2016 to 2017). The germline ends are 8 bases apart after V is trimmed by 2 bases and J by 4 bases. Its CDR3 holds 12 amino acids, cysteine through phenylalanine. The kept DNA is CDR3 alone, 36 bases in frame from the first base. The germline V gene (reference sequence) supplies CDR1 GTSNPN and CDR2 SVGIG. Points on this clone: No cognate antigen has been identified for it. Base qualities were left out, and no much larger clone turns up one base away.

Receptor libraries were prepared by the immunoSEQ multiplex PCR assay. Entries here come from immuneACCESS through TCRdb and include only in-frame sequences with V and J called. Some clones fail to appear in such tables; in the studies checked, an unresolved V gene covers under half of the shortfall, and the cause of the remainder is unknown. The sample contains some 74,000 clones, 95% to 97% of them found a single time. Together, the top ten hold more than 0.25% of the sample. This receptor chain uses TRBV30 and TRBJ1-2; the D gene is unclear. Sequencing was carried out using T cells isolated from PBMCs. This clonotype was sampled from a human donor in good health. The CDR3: CAWSSEGYGYTF. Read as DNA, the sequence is TGTGCCTGGAGTTCAGAGGGCTATGGCTACACCTTC. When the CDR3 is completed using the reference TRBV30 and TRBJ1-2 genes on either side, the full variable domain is SQTIHQWPATLVQPVGSPLSLECTVEGTSNPNLYWYRQAAGRGLQLLFYSVGIGQISSEVPQNLSASRPQDRQFILSSKKLLLSDSGFYLCAWSSEGYGYTFGSGTRLTVV.